The clone carrying this T cell receptor (beta chain) was observed many times. Its matching antigen is unknown. At one boundary the junction diverges from the germline segment, which might be a read error. This sample was taken from a study of CD8 T cells in ankylosing spondylitis. Points from the study as a whole: Disease-linked clones were reportedly significantly enriched in matched ankylosing spondylitis synovial fluid.

CDR3 length: 15 residues. Germline V gives CDR1 SGHRS, CDR2 YFSETQ. TCRdb re-called the 5' RACE reads with MiXCR, one entry per CDR3 protein. Here the sample spans around 210,000 distinct CDR3 sequences, approximately 8.4% being singletons. Sequenced: blood, either unsorted or a sorted T cell fraction (not recorded which). V is TRBV5-1 and J is TRBJ2-1; 10 bases line up with TRBD2. The clonotype comes from a female donor with ankylosing spondylitis or in good health (not recorded which). CDR3 amino acids: CASSLSSGRYSEQFF. For the CDR3, the DNA is TGCGCCAGCAGCTTATCTAGCGGGAGATACAGTGAGCAGTTCTTC. Supplemented by reference TRBV5-1 and TRBJ2-1, the full variable domain reads KAGVTQTPRYLIKTRGQQVTLSCSPISGHRSVSWYQQTPGQGLQFLFEYFSETQRNKGNFPGRFSGRQFSNSRSEMNVSTLELGDSALYLCASSLSSGRYSEQFFGPGTRLTVL.